The 7 T cell receptor beta chains reported below all come from one sample, sequenced in a study of CD8+CD57+ T cells in acquired aplastic anemia (dated by TCRdb to the late 2010s). The data were produced on an Illumina HiSeq 2000. Profiling of TCR beta VDJ combinations and CDR3 sequences used genomic DNA as the template. TCRdb trimmed public reads at Q25 via fastp, called clones via MiXCR and kept in-frame beta chains. Entries that share a CDR3 protein sequence are merged under the most common genes and DNA. This sample is represented by roughly 190,000 distinct CDR3 sequences; approximately 52% of them were singletons. Of the sample, about 17% falls within the top ten clones. The sample comprised sorted CD4+, CD8+, or CD8+CD57+ T cells (not recorded which) from PBMCs. The receptors originated from a human donor in good health, serving as a control.

This clonotype was picked up many times. V and J are TRBV6-5 and TRBJ1-2, with a weak D call TRBD1 (6 bases). The germline V gene encodes CDR1 MNHEY and CDR2 SVGAGI. The germline V and J ends were trimmed by 2 bases and 8 bases, with 12 bases remaining between them. This CDR3 comprises 13 residues. The CDR3: CASSYPGQPGYTF. The CDR3 nucleotides are TGTGCCAGCAGTTACCCCGGACAGCCCGGCTACACCTTC.

J is TRBJ1-6 and V is TRBV15; D is possibly TRBD1 (6 bases). The CDR3 consists of 15 residues. Germline V gives CDR1 LNHNV, CDR2 YYDKDF (reference sequence). Trimming removed 0 bases from V and 8 bases from J, with 11 bases in between. CDR3 in DNA: TGTGCCACCAGCAGAGATCCGGCAGGGGATTCACCCCTCCACTTT. Its protein is CATSRDPAGDSPLHF.

This clonotype occurred a few times. This sequence joins TRBV10-3 and TRBJ1-1; unclear D gene. V was cut by 2 bases and J by 5 bases, with 15 bases left in between. In germline, CDR1 is ENHRY, CDR2 SYGVKD. This CDR3 is built from 15 residues. The DNA of the CDR3 is TGTGCCATCAGTGAGAAGGACCCGGCGAATACTGAAGCTTTCTTT. Its protein is CAISEKDPANTEAFF.

This chain uses TRBV10-3 with TRBJ2-1; the match to TRBD2 covers 13 bases. Losses at the gene ends were 10 bases for V and 7 bases for J; bases not matched to a gene: 7. Germline values: CDR1 ENHRY, CDR2 SYGVKD. The CDR3 runs to 14 residues. In DNA form, the CDR3 reads TGTGCCACCTGGACTAGCGGGGGCCAAAATGAGCAGTTCTTC. Amino acids: CATWTSGGQNEQFF.

The V and J genes are TRBV15 and TRBJ1-4, with D perhaps TRBD1 (6 bases). The CDR3 consists of 15 residues. Between the trimmed V and J ends, which lost 5 bases and 8 bases, there was a span of 18 bases. CDR1 LNHNV and CDR2 YYDKDF come from the germline V gene (reference sequence). The CDR3, as DNA: TGTGCCACCAGCGGAATTCAAGGGGGGGACGAAAAACTGTTTTTT. Translated, it gives CATSGIQGGDEKLFF.

This clonotype has more than one count but fewer than ten. The V and J genes are TRBV6-5 and TRBJ1-3; maybe TRBD1 (6 bases). CDR3 length: 18 residues. Germline V gives CDR1 MNHEY, CDR2 SVGAGI. Trimming removed 2 bases from V and 4 bases from J, with 21 bases in between. As DNA, the CDR3 is TGTGCCAGCAGTTACACGGCGCCCGGGACAACTCCCGGAAACACCATATATTTT. Translating gives CASSYTAPGTTPGNTIYF.

This clonotype has at least ten counts. The rearrangement joins TRBV6-6 to TRBJ2-7; tentatively, D is TRBD1 (5 bases). The CDR3 contains 13 residues. Looked up from germline, CDR1 is MNHNY and CDR2 is SVGAGI (reference sequence). The germline V and J ends were trimmed by 5 bases and 1 base, with 9 bases remaining between them. CDR3 coding DNA: TGTGCCAGCAGTCAACCAGGGTCCTACGAGCAGTACTTC. The encoded protein is CASSQPGSYEQYF.